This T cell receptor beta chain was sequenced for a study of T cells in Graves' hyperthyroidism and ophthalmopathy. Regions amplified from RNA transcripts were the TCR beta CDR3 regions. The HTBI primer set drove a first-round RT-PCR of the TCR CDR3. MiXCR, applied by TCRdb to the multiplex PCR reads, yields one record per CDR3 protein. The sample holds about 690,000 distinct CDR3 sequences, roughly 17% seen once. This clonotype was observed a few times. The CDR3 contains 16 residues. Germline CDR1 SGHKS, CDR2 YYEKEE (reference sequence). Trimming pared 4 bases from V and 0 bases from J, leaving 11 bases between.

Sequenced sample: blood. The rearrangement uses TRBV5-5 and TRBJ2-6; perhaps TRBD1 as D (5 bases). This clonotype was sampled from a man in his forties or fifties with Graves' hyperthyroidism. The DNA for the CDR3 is TGTGCCAGCAGCCAGAGACAGTTCTCTGGGGCCAACGTCCTGACTTTC. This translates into CASSQRQFSGANVLTF.